This TCR beta chain derives from a study of T cell responses to AZD1222 COVID-19 vaccine. In the study overall: Investigators merged groups given second doses at roughly 4 or roughly 12 weeks.

Study findings and constraints: Increased Spike-specific TCR breadth and depth were observed after two AZD1222 doses. Baseline serostatus was positive in only a handful of AZD1222 recipients.

TCRdb's table, derived via immunoSEQ multiplex PCR, lists solely in-frame clones and lacks some. This table holds about 99,000 clones, 70% to 90% found once. Worth noting for this clone: As yet, its antigen is unknown.

The CDR3 extends over 13 amino acids. CDR1 is LGHNT and CDR2 is FRNRAP in the germline V gene. V lost 2 bases and J lost 8, with 12 bases in between. The sequence derives from an adult in good health. This chain uses TRBV12-5 with TRBJ1-2, with D possibly TRBD1 on 5 matching bases. Specimen: peripheral blood, collected on day 0 of AZD1222 vaccination. The DNA for the CDR3 is TGTGCTAGTGGTTTGACAGGCGCAGGCGGCTACACCTTC. Translating it yields CASGLTGAGGYTF.